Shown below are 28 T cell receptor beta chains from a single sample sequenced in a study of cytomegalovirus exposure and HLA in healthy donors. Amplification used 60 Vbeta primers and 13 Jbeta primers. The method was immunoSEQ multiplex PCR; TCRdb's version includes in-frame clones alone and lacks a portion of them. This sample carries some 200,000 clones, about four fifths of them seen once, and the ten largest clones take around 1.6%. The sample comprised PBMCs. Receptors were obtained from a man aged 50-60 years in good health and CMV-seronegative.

CDR3 coding DNA: TGTGCCAGCAGGAGAAGGACAGGGGTTCGGAACACTGAAGCTTTCTTT. As protein: CASRRRTGVRNTEAFF. The rearrangement links TRBV2 to TRBJ1-1; 9 nucleotides match TRBD1. Losses at the gene ends were 6 bases for V and 1 base for J; bases not matched to a gene: 9. The CDR3 has 16 residues. Germline loops: CDR1 SNHLY, CDR2 FYNNEI.

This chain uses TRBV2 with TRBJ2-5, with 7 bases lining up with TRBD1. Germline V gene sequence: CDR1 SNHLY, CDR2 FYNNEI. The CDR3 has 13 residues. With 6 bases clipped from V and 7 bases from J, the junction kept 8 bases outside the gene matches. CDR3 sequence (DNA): TGTGCCAGCAGGGGGGACAGCCCGGGGACCCAGTACTTC. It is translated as CASRGDSPGTQYF.

CDR3 protein: CASSLVFGGTYEQYF. CDR3 nucleotides: TGTGCCAGCAGCTTAGTATTCGGGGGGACCTACGAGCAGTACTTC. This rearrangement joins TRBV11-2 to TRBJ2-7; TRBD2 matches 7 bases. CDR1 SGHAT and CDR2 FQNNGV come from the germline V gene. With 1 base clipped from V and 2 bases from J, the junction kept 5 bases outside the gene matches. The CDR3 loop spans 15 amino acids.

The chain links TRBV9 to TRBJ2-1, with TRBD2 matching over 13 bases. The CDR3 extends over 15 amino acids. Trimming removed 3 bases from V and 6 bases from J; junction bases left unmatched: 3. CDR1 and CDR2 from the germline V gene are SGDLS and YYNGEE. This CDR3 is CASSAGTSGVNEQFF. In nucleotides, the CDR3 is TGTGCCAGCAGCGCCGGGACTAGCGGGGTCAATGAGCAGTTCTTC.

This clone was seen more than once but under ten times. CDR3 sequence: CASSLEVPVHTF. The CDR3 nucleotides are TGTGCCAGCAGCTTAGAAGTCCCGGTGCACACCTTC. The genes are TRBV7-9 and TRBJ1-2; D uncertain. This CDR3 is built from 12 residues. The V gene lost 1 base and the J gene lost 12 bases, with 12 bases spanning the gap. Germline values: CDR1 SEHNR, CDR2 FQNEAQ (reference sequence).

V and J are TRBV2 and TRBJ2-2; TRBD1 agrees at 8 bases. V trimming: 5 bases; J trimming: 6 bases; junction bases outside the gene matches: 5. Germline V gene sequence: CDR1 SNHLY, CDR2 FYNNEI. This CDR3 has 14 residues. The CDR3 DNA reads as TGTGCCAGCAGTTACAGGGGGATGGCCGGGGAGCTGTTTTTT. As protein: CASSYRGMAGELFF.

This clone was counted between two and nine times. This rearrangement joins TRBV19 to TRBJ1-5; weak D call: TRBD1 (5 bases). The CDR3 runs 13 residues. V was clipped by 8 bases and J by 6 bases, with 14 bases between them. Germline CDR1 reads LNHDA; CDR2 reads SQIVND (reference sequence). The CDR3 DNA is TGTGCCAGTGCTCCGTTGGGGGGTCAGCCCCAGCATTTT. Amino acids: CASAPLGGQPQHF.

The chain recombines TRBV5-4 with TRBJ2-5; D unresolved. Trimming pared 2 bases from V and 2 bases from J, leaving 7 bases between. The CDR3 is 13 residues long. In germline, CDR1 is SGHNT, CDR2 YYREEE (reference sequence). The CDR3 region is CASSFTRQETQYF. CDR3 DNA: TGTGCCAGCAGCTTTACCAGGCAAGAGACCCAGTACTTC.

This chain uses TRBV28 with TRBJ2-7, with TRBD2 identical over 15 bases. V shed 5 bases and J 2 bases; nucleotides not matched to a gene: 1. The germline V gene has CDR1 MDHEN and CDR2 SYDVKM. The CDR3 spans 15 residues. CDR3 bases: TGTGCCAGCAGTGGGACTAGCGGGGGGACCTACGAGCAGTACTTC. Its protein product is CASSGTSGGTYEQYF.

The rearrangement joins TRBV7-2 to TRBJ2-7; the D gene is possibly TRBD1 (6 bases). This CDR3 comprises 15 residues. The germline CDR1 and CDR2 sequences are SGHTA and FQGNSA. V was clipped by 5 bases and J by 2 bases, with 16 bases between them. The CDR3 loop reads CASSPDRTHAYEQYF. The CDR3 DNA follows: TGTGCCAGCAGCCCCGACAGGACCCACGCCTACGAGCAGTACTTC. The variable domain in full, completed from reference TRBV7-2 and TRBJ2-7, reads GAGVSQSPSNKVTEKGKDVELRCDPISGHTALYWYRQSLGQGLEFLIYFQGNSAPDKSGLPSDRFSAERTGGSVSTLTIQRTQQEDSAVYLCASSPDRTHAYEQYFGPGTRLTVT.

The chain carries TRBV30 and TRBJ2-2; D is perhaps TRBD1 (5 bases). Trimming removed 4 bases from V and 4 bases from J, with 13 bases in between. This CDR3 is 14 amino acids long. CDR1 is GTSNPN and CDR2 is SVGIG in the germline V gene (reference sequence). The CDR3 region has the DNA TGTGCCTGGACGTGGCAGGGTACCACCGGGGAGCTGTTTTTT. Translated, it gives CAWTWQGTTGELFF.

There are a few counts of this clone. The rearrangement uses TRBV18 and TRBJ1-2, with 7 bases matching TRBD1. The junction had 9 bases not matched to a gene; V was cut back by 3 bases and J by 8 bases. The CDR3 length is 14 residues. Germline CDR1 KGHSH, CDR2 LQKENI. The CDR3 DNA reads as TGTGCCAGCTCACCCTTTGAGGGGGCGAGGGGCTACACCTTC. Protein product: CASSPFEGARGYTF.

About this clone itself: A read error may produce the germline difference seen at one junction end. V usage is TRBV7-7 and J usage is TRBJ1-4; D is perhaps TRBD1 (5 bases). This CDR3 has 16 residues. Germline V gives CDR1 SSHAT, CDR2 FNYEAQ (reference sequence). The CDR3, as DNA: TGTGCTAGCAGCCAAAGGCGGGGCCCGGTAAGGGAAAAACTGTTTTTT. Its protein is CASSQRRGPVREKLFF.

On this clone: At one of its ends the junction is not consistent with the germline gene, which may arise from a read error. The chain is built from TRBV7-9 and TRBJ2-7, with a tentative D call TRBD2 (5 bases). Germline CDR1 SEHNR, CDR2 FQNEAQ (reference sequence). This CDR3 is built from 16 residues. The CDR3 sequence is CSSSSTRTGNPYEQYF. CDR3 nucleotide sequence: TGTTCCAGCAGCTCTACACGGACGGGGAATCCCTACGAGCAGTACTTC.

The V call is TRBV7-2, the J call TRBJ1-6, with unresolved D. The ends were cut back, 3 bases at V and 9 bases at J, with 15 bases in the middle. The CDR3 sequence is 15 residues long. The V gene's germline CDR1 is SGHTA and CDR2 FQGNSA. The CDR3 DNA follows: TGTGCCAGCAGCTTTCGGAGTTTGTCGGGTTCACCCCTCCACTTT. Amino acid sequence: CASSFRSLSGSPLHF.

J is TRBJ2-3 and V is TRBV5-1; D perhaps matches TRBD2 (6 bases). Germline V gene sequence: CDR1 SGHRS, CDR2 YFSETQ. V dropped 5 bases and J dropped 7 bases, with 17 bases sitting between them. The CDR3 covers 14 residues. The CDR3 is CASRSGLAPNTQYF. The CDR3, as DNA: TGCGCCAGCAGATCGGGACTGGCTCCGAATACGCAGTATTTT.

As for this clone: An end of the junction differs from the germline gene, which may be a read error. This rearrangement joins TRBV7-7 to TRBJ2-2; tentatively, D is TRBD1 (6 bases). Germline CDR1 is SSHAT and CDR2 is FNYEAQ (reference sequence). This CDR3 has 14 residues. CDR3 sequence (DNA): TGTGCTAGCAGCCCACAGGGAGCCACCGGGGAGCTGTTTTTT. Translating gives CASSPQGATGELFF.

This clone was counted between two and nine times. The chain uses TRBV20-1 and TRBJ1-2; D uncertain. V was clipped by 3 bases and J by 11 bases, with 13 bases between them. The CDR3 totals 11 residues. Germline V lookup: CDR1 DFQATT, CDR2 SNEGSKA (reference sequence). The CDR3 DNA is TGCAGTGCTAGGAGGGAGCCAAATTACACCTTC. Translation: CSARREPNYTF.

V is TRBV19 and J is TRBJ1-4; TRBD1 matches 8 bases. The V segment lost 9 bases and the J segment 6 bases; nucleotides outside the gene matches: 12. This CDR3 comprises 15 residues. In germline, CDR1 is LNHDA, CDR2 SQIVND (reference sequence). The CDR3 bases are TGTGCCAGCAGCCTGAGGGGCAGGGGGCATGAAAAACTGTTTTTT. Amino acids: CASSLRGRGHEKLFF. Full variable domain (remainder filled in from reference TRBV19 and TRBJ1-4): DGGITQSPKYLFRKEGQNVTLSCEQNLNHDAMYWYRQDPGQGLRLIYYSQIVNDFQKGDIAEGYSVSREKKESFPLTVTSAQKNPTAFYLCASSLRGRGHEKLFFGSGTQLSVL.

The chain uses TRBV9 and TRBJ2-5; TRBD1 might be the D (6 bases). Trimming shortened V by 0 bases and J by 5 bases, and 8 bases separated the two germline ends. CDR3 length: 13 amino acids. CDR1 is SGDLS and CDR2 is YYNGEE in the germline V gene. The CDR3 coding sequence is TGTGCCAGCAGCGTAGATCAGGGGGAGACCCAGTACTTC. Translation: CASSVDQGETQYF.

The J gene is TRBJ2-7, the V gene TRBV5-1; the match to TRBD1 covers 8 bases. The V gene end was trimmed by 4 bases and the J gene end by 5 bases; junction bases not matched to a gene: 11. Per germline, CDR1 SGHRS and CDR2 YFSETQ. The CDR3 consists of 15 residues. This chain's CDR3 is CASSPLTGAEDEQYF. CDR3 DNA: TGCGCCAGCAGCCCGTTGACAGGGGCGGAAGACGAGCAGTACTTC.

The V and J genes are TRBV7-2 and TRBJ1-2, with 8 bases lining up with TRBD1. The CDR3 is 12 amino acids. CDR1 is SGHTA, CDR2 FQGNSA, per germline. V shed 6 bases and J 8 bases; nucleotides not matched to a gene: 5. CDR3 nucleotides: TGTGCCAGCAGTGGACAGGGAGACGGCTACACCTTC. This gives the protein CASSGQGDGYTF.

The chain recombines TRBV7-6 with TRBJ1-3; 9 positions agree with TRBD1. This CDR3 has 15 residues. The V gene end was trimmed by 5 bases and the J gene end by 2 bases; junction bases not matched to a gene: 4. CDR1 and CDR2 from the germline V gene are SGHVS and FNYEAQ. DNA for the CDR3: TGTGCCAGCAGCGGGGACAGGGCCGCTGGAAACACCATATATTTT. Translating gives CASSGDRAAGNTIYF.

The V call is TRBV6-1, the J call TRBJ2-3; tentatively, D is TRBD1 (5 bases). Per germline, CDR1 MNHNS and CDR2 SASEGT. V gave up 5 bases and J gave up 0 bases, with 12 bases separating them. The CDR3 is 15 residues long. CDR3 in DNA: TGTGCCAGCAGTCTCGACAGTACTAGCACAGATACGCAGTATTTT. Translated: CASSLDSTSTDTQYF.

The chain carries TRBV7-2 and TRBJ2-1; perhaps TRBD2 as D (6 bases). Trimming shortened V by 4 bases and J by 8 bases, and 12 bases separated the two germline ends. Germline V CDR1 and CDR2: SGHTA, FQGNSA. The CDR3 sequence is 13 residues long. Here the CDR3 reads CASSYGGGHEQFF. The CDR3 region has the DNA TGTGCCAGCAGCTACGGTGGAGGGCATGAGCAGTTCTTC. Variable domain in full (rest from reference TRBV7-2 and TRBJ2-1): GAGVSQSPSNKVTEKGKDVELRCDPISGHTALYWYRQSLGQGLEFLIYFQGNSAPDKSGLPSDRFSAERTGGSVSTLTIQRTQQEDSAVYLCASSYGGGHEQFFGPGTRLTVL.

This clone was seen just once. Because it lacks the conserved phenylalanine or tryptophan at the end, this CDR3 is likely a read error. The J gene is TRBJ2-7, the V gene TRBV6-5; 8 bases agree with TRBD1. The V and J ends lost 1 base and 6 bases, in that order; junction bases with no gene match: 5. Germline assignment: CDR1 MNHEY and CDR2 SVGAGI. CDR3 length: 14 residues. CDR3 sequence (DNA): TGTGCCAGCAGTTACTATCGGACAGGGTCCGAGCAGTACCTC. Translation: CASSYYRTGSEQYL.

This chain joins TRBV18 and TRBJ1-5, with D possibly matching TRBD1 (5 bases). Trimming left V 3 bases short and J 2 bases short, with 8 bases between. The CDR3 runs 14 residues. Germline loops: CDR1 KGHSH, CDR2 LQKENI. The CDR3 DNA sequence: TGTGCCAGCTCACCGCGGGACGGCAATCAGCCCCAGCATTTT. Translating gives CASSPRDGNQPQHF.

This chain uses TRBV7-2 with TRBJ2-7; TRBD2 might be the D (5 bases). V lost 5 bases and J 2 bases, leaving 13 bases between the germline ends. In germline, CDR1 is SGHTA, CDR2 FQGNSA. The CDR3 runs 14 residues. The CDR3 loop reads CASSQSGVAYEQYF. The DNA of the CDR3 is TGTGCCAGCAGCCAAAGCGGAGTAGCCTACGAGCAGTACTTC. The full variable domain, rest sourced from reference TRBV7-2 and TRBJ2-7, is GAGVSQSPSNKVTEKGKDVELRCDPISGHTALYWYRQSLGQGLEFLIYFQGNSAPDKSGLPSDRFSAERTGGSVSTLTIQRTQQEDSAVYLCASSQSGVAYEQYFGPGTRLTVT.